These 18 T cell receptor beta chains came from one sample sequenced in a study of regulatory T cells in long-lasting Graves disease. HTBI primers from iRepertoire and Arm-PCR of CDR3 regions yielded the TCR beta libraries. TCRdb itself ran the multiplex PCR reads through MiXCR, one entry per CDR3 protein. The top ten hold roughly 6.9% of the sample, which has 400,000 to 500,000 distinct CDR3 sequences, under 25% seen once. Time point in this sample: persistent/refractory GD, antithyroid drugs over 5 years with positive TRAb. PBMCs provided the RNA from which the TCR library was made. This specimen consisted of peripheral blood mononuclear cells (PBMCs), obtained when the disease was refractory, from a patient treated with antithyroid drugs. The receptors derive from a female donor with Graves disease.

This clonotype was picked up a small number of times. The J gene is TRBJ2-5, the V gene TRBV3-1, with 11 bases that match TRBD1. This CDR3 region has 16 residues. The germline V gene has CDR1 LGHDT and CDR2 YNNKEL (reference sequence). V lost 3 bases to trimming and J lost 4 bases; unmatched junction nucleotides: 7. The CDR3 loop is CASSHLWTGGGETQYF. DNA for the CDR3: TGTGCCAGCAGCCACCTATGGACAGGGGGCGGAGAGACCCAGTACTTC.

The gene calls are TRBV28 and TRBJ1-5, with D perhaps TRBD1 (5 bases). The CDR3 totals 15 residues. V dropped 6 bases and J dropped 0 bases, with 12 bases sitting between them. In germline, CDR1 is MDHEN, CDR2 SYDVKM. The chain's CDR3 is CASSLGGDSNQPQHF. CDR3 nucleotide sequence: TGTGCCAGCAGCCTCGGAGGGGATAGCAATCAGCCCCAGCATTTT.

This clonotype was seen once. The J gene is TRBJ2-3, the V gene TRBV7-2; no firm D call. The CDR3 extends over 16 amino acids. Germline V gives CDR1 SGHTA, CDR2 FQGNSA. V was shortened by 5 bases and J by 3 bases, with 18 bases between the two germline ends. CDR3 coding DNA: TGTGCCAGCAGCCCCAGGTGGCTAGAAGTGACAGATACGCAGTATTTT. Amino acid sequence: CASSPRWLEVTDTQYF. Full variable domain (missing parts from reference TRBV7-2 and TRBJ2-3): GAGVSQSPSNKVTEKGKDVELRCDPISGHTALYWYRQSLGQGLEFLIYFQGNSAPDKSGLPSDRFSAERTGGSVSTLTIQRTQQEDSAVYLCASSPRWLEVTDTQYFGPGTRLTVL.

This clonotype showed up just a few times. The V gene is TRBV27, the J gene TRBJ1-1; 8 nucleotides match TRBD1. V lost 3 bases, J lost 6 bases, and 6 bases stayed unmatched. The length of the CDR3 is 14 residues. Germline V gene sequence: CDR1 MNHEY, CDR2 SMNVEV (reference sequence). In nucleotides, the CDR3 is TGTGCCAGCAGTTTTACCGGGACAGGCCCTGAAGCTTTCTTT. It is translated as CASSFTGTGPEAFF.

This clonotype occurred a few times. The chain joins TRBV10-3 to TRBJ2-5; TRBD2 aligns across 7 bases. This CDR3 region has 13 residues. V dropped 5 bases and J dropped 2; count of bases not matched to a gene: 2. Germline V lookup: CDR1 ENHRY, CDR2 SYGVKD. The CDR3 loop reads CAISIGGQETQYF. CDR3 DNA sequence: TGTGCCATCAGTATCGGGGGGCAAGAGACCCAGTACTTC.

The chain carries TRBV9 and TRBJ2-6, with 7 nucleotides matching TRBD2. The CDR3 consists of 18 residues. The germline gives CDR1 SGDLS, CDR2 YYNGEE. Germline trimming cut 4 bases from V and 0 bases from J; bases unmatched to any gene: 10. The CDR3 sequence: CASSHSGGTISGANVLTF. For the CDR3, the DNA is TGTGCCAGCAGCCATTCCGGGGGGACCATCTCTGGGGCCAACGTCCTGACTTTC. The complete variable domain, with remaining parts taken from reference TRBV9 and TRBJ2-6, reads DSGVTQTPKHLITATGQRVTLRCSPRSGDLSVYWYQQSLDQGLQFLIQYYNGEERAKGNILERFSAQQFPDLHSELNLSSLELGDSALYFCASSHSGGTISGANVLTFGAGSRLTVL.

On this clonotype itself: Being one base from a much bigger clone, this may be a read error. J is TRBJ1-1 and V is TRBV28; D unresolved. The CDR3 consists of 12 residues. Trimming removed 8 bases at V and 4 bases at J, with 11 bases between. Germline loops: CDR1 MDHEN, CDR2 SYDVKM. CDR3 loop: CASASIATEAFF. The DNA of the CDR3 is TGTGCCAGCGCCTCAATTGCCACTGAAGCTTTCTTT.

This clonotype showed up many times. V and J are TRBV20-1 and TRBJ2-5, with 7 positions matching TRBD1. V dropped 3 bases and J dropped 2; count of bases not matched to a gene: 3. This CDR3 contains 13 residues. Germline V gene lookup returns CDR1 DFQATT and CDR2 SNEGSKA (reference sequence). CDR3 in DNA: TGCAGTGCTAGTTGGACAGGACAAGAGACCCAGTACTTC. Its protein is CSASWTGQETQYF.

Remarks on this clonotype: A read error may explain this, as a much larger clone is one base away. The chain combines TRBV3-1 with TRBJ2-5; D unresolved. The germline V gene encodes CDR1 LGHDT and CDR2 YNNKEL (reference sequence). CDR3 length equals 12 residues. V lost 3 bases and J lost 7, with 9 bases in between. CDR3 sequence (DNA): TGTGCCAGCAGCCACCAGGCTACGACCCAGTACTTC. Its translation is CASSHQATTQYF.

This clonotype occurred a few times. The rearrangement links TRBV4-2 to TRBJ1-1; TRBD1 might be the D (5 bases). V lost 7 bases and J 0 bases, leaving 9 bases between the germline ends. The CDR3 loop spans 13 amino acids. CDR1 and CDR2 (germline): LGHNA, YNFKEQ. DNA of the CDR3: TGTGCCAGCATGGGGCCCATGAACACTGAAGCTTTCTTT. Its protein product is CASMGPMNTEAFF.

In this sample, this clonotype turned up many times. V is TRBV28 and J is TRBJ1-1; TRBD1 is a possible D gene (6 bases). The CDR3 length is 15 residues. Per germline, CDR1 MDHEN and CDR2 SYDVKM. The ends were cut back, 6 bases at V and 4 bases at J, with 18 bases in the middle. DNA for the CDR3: TGTGCCAGCAGACATAGGGGGGCGTCGGGCACTGAAGCTTTCTTT. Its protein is CASRHRGASGTEAFF.

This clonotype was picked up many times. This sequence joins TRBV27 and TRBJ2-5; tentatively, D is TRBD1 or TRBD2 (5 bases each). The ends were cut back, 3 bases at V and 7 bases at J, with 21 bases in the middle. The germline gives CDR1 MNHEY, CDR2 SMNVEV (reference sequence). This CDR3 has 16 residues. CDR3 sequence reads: CASSFTGPGLTGTQYF. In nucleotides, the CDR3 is TGTGCCAGCAGTTTTACGGGTCCGGGGCTAACGGGGACCCAGTACTTC.

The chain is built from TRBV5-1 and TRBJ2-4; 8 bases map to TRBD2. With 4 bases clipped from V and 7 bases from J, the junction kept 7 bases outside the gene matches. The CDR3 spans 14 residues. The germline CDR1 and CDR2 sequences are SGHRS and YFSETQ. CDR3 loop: CASSAGLEINIQYF. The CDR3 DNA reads TGCGCCAGCAGCGCGGGACTAGAAATCAACATTCAGTACTTC.

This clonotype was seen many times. The CDR3 DNA follows: TGTGCCAGCAGTTCGGGACAGGGAGGTGTCTACACCTTC. This encodes CASSSGQGGVYTF. The V call is TRBV28, the J call TRBJ1-2; 9 bases are a match to TRBD1. The CDR3 runs 13 residues. The trim removed 4 bases at V and 10 bases at J, leaving 7 bases unmatched. In germline, CDR1 is MDHEN, CDR2 SYDVKM.

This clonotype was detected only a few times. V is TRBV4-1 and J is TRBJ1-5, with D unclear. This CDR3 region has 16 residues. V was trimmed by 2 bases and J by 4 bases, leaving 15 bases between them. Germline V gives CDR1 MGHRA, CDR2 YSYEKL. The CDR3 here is CASSQRVFGENQPQHF. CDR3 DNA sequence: TGCGCCAGCAGCCAAAGGGTTTTCGGTGAGAATCAGCCCCAGCATTTT.

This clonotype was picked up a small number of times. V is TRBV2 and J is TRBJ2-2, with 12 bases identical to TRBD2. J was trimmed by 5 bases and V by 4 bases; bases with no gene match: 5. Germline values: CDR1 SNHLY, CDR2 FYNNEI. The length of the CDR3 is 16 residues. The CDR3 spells CASSGLAGAGTGELFF. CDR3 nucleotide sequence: TGTGCCAGCAGTGGACTAGCGGGGGCAGGGACCGGGGAGCTGTTTTTT. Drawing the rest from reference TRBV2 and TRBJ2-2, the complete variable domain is EPEVTQTPSHQVTQMGQEVILRCVPISNHLYFYWYRQILGQKVEFLVSFYNNEISEKSEIFDDQFSVERPDGSNFTLKIRSTKLEDSAMYFCASSGLAGAGTGELFFGEGSRLTVL.

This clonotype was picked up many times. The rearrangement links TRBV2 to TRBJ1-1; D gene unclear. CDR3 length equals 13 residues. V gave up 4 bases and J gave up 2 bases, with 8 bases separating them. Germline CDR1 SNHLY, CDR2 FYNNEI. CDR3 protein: CASSAGRNTEAFF. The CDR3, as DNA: TGTGCCAGCAGTGCGGGCAGAAACACTGAAGCTTTCTTT.

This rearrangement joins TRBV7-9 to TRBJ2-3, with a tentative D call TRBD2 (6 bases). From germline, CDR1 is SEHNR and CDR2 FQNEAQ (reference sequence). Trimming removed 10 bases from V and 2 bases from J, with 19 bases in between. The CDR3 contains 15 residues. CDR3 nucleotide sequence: TGTGCCAACAGTTTTTTGGGAGGCCCCACAGATACGCAGTATTTT. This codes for CANSFLGGPTDTQYF.